This TCR beta chain was captured in a study of blood T cell repertoires in COVID-19. Across the study: Specimens from acute and convalescent COVID-19 originated in the United States, Italy and Spain. T cells, B-cell-depleted T cells, or PBMCs supplied cDNA or gDNA.

Trimming removed 0 bases at V and 3 bases at J, with 12 bases between. The germline CDR1 and CDR2 sequences are MNHNS and SASEGT. The CDR3 extends over 15 amino acids. In the authors' workflow: Reference gene primers were amplified, and this amplification served to estimate nucleated cell counts. The assay was immunoSEQ multiplex PCR, and TCRdb's table has in-frame clones only and misses some. V and J calls plus clone size are reproduced from that table; the DNA served to infer D and trimming. There are approximately 100,000 clones in the sample; around 89% occur only once, and approximately 19% lies in the top ten.

The rearrangement joins TRBV6-1 to TRBJ2-7, with D tentatively TRBD1 (6 bases). The receptor was derived from a human donor with acute or convalescent COVID-19. The donor label of this sample is uncertain. Sample: peripheral blood. CDR3 in amino acids: CASSEAPGRGYEQYF. The CDR3 nucleotides are TGTGCCAGCAGTGAAGCGCCTGGCAGGGGCTACGAGCAGTACTTC.